The 19 T cell receptor beta chains below come from one sample, sequenced in a study of PD-1 blockade in classical Hodgkin lymphoma. The method was immunoSEQ multiplex PCR; TCRdb's version includes in-frame clones alone and lacks a portion of them. The sample holds more than 85,000 clones, around 90% seen once. There was relapse after autologous stem cell transplantation in every patient, and there was variation in brentuximab vedotin exposure. Specimen: peripheral blood mononuclear cells (PBMCs), collected before the second cycle of nivolumab. These receptors all stem from a human donor with classical Hodgkin lymphoma.

CDR3 DNA sequence: TGTGCCAGTAGTATCGCAGGGGGCAACAATCAGCCCCAGCATTTT. Amino acid sequence: CASSIAGGNNQPQHF. The chain uses TRBV19 and TRBJ1-5; 8 positions match TRBD1. This CDR3 is built from 15 residues. Germline assignment: CDR1 LNHDA and CDR2 SQIVND (reference sequence). V gave up 3 bases and J gave up 3 bases; unmatched junction bases: 4.

This chain connects TRBV2 to TRBJ1-1; D call uncertain. Looked up from germline, CDR1 is SNHLY and CDR2 is FYNNEI. The CDR3 has 14 amino acids. V lost 5 bases and J 4 bases, leaving 14 bases between the germline ends. CDR3 bases: TGTGCCAGCAGTACACAACCCGGGAGCACTGAAGCTTTCTTT. Translation: CASSTQPGSTEAFF.

This clone showed up just once. The chain has TRBV30 and TRBJ1-5; tentatively, D is TRBD1 (5 bases). The germline CDR1 and CDR2 sequences are GTSNPN and SVGIG (reference sequence). Trimming cost V 3 bases and J 1 base, with 7 bases left between them. The CDR3 contains 13 residues. The CDR3 nucleotides read TGTGCCTGGAGGCAGGGAAGCAATCAGCCCCAGCATTTT. As protein: CAWRQGSNQPQHF.

Remarks on this clone: A junction end diverges from the germline sequence, so it may reflect a read error. V and J are TRBV29-1 and TRBJ2-2; the D is unclear. In germline, CDR1 is SQVTM, CDR2 ANQGSEA. The CDR3 length is 12 residues. For the CDR3, the DNA is TGCAGCGTTGAAAGGAACCCCGGGGAGCTGTTTTTT. Translated: CSVERNPGELFF.

The gene calls are TRBV5-6 and TRBJ1-2; D is uncertain. This CDR3 is built from 17 residues. Trimming removed 0 bases from V and 0 bases from J, with 15 bases in between. Germline V CDR1 and CDR2: SGHDT, YYEEEE. This CDR3 reads CASSLALGRLSNYGYTF. The CDR3 bases are TGTGCCAGCAGCTTGGCCCTCGGCAGGTTATCTAACTATGGCTACACCTTC.

The chain links TRBV5-1 to TRBJ2-7; 8 bases align to TRBD1. CDR3 length: 17 amino acids. CDR1 SGHRS and CDR2 YFSETQ come from the germline V gene. V dropped 1 base and J dropped 4; count of bases not matched to a gene: 13. Here the CDR3 DNA reads TGCGCCAGCAGCTTGACAGGGCAGGGGGCTTATCCTTACGAGCAGTACTTC. This sequence encodes CASSLTGQGAYPYEQYF.

The rearrangement joins TRBV7-2 to TRBJ2-1; 7 bases are shared with TRBD2. With V trimmed by 0 bases and J by 4 bases, 3 bases remained unmatched. Germline loops: CDR1 SGHTA, CDR2 FQGNSA. The CDR3 totals 15 residues. Here the CDR3 reads CASSLAGGAYNEQFF. The CDR3, as DNA: TGTGCCAGCAGCTTAGCGGGAGGGGCATACAATGAGCAGTTCTTC.

The gene calls are TRBV4-2 and TRBJ2-6, with 8 bases matching TRBD1. CDR1 is LGHNA and CDR2 is YNFKEQ in the germline V gene. Trimming cost V 1 base and J 2 bases; bases outside gene matches: 4. This CDR3 has 17 amino acids. In DNA form, the CDR3 reads TGTGCCAGCAGCCAAGCGCCGACAGGGGCTGGGGCCAACGTCCTGACTTTC. This sequence encodes CASSQAPTGAGANVLTF.

In DNA form, the CDR3 reads TGTGCCAGCAGTTTAACAGGGTTTTACAATGAGCAGTTCTTC. The encoded protein is CASSLTGFYNEQFF. The chain combines TRBV27 with TRBJ2-1; D is possibly TRBD1 (6 bases). This CDR3 comprises 14 residues. The germline gives CDR1 MNHEY, CDR2 SMNVEV (reference sequence). Trimming cost V 2 bases and J 4 bases, with 9 bases left between them.

The chain joins TRBV15 to TRBJ2-2; TRBD1 is a possible D gene (6 bases). The germline V and J ends were trimmed by 1 base and 1 base, with 7 bases remaining between them. In germline, CDR1 is LNHNV, CDR2 YYDKDF (reference sequence). The length of the CDR3 is 15 residues. The CDR3 is CATSRGTVNTGELFF. The CDR3 region has the DNA TGTGCCACCAGCAGAGGGACAGTGAACACCGGGGAGCTGTTTTTT.

The chain carries TRBV28 and TRBJ2-7; 7 bases fit TRBD1. CDR3 length: 14 amino acids. Trimming took 6 bases from V and 2 from J; bases not matched to a gene: 7. CDR1 and CDR2 from the germline V gene are MDHEN and SYDVKM. The CDR3 sequence: CASRYSTGTYEQYF. The CDR3 bases are TGTGCCAGCAGATATTCGACAGGGACCTACGAGCAGTACTTC.

The V call is TRBV19, the J call TRBJ2-7, with a tentative D call TRBD1 (5 bases). V was clipped by 0 bases and J by 1 base, with 10 bases between them. The CDR3 sequence is 15 residues long. The V gene's germline CDR1 is LNHDA and CDR2 SQIVND (reference sequence). The CDR3 DNA follows: TGTGCCAGTAGTATAGATCTTGCAGGGTCCTACGAGCAGTACTTC. Its protein product is CASSIDLAGSYEQYF.

This clone has only one observation. This chain uses TRBV29-1 with TRBJ1-3; possible D gene TRBD1, 6 bases. This CDR3 has 14 amino acids. V dropped 2 bases and J dropped 2 bases, with 10 bases sitting between them. Germline V gene lookup returns CDR1 SQVTM and CDR2 ANQGSEA. CDR3 loop: CSVESGEPGNTIYF. Written as DNA, the CDR3 is TGCAGCGTTGAATCAGGGGAACCTGGAAACACCATATATTTT.

This clone was seen only a few times. The rearrangement uses TRBV30 and TRBJ1-1; D is undetermined. The CDR3 extends over 11 amino acids. V was clipped by 0 bases and J by 11 bases, with 10 bases between them. The V gene's germline CDR1 is GTSNPN and CDR2 SVGIG (reference sequence). The CDR3 DNA follows: TGTGCCTGGAGTGTAGAGCTGAACGCTTTCTTT. This translates into CAWSVELNAFF.

The gene calls are TRBV7-8 and TRBJ1-2; D uncertain. This CDR3 contains 15 residues. The germline V gene has CDR1 SGHVS and CDR2 FQNEAQ. V was cut by 5 bases and J by 3 bases, with 16 bases left in between. The CDR3 is CASSQQRRRDYGYTF. CDR3 nucleotides: TGTGCCAGCAGCCAGCAGAGGAGGAGGGACTATGGCTACACCTTC. Based on the CDR3 plus reference TRBV7-8 and TRBJ1-2, the full variable domain is GAGVSQSPRYKVAKRGQDVALRCDPISGHVSLFWYQQALGQGPEFLTYFQNEAQLDKSGLPSDRFFAERPEGSVSTLKIQRTQQEDSAVYLCASSQQRRRDYGYTFGSGTRLTVV.

This chain connects TRBV27 to TRBJ1-5, with a weak D call TRBD1 (6 bases). This CDR3 spans 21 amino acids. V shed 5 bases and J shed 0 bases, with 29 bases lying between them. Germline V gene data show CDR1 as MNHEY and CDR2 as SMNVEV (reference sequence). The CDR3 bases are TGTGCCAGCAGTGCTATTAGGCACCAAGGGGGGACTGCTTATAGCAATCAGCCCCAGCATTTT. Encoded protein: CASSAIRHQGGTAYSNQPQHF.

The V gene is TRBV5-8, the J gene TRBJ2-1; 9 bases are shared with TRBD1. The germline V gene encodes CDR1 SGHTS and CDR2 YDEGEE. The CDR3 is 14 residues long. V lost 7 bases to trimming and J lost 7 bases; unmatched junction nucleotides: 9. CDR3 region: CASGPDRGGNEQFF. CDR3 DNA sequence: TGTGCCAGCGGCCCGGACAGGGGAGGGAATGAGCAGTTCTTC.

The chain carries TRBV19 and TRBJ1-3; TRBD1 is a possible D gene (5 bases). The V end lost 5 bases, the J end lost 0 bases, and 17 bases lay between the germline ends. This CDR3 region has 17 residues. Germline V gene lookup returns CDR1 LNHDA and CDR2 SQIVND (reference sequence). The chain's CDR3 is CASSFRGDPRSGNTIYF. The CDR3 DNA is TGTGCCAGTAGTTTCCGTGGGGACCCCCGCTCTGGAAACACCATATATTTT.

The chain employs TRBV7-3 and TRBJ2-6, with 7 bases lining up with TRBD2. J was trimmed by 2 bases and V by 1 base; bases with no gene match: 2. The length of the CDR3 is 16 residues. CDR1 is SGHTA and CDR2 is FQGTGA in the germline V gene. The CDR3: CASSLKAGAGANVLTF. The CDR3 DNA reads TGTGCCAGCAGCTTAAAGGCGGGGGCTGGGGCCAACGTCCTGACTTTC.